This T cell receptor (beta chain) was retrieved from a study of T cell repertoires in cytomegalovirus infection. Overall study context: In the study, CMV epitopes included recently identified HLA-C-restricted and well-studied HLA-B-restricted ones.

CDR1 MGHRA and CDR2 YSYEKL come from the germline V gene. V lost 0 bases and J lost 0, with 13 bases in between. CDR3 length: 17 residues. On this clonotype itself: Antigen specificity is unknown.

TCRdb itself ran the reads through MiXCR, one entry per CDR3 protein. The sample comprises about 920,000 distinct CDR3 sequences, approximately 32% of which are singletons, and roughly 12% rests with the top ten. Here the sequenced sample was cultured CD8+ T cells from PBMCs, taken from culture after CMV antigen stimulation. This chain uses TRBV4-1 with TRBJ2-3; D may be TRBD1 or TRBD2 (5 bases each). The receptor comes from a human donor in good health (CMV status not recorded). Some clones in this sample may be carry-over from other donors' samples. CDR3 in amino acids: CASSQEDSGSSTDTQYF. The CDR3 DNA sequence: TGCGCCAGCAGCCAAGAAGACAGCGGATCTAGCACAGATACGCAGTATTTT.